The clone carrying this T cell receptor beta chain has more than one count but fewer than ten. As yet, its antigen is unknown. The germline V and J ends were trimmed by 3 bases and 2 bases, with 4 bases remaining between them. This CDR3 contains 12 residues. Treatment reported: approximately 18 received Ad26.COV2.S at low or high dose, single or two shots; roughly five received placebo; per-sample allocation not given. Sampling happened 63 days after the first vaccine or placebo injection. An adult aged 18-55 years in Boston served as the donor. This entry comes from a study of Ad26.COV2.S vaccination and SARS-CoV-2 variants. Study in general: The vaccine Ad26.COV2.S was put into the muscle once, or twice with 56 days between.

Only in-frame clones appear in the TCRdb table, and some are missing; sequencing was by immunoSEQ multiplex PCR. The sample records hundreds of thousands of clones, around 92% being singletons. Study-wide results and caveats: Quantification of TCR breadth and depth may have yielded underestimates of total T cell responses. Reports say spike-specific CD8+ and CD4+ T cell responses covered substantial breadth after vaccination.

This TCR was sampled from a person between 18 and 59 years old who received the Ad26.COV2.S COVID-19 vaccine or a placebo. The input for sequencing was peripheral blood, taken in a trial of Ad26.COV2.S vaccine versus placebo. The rearrangement joins TRBV12-3 or TRBV12-4 to TRBJ1-2; D is unresolved. For the CDR3, the DNA is TGTGCCAGCAGTTTCTTAAACTATGGCTACACCTTC. This codes for CASSFLNYGYTF.